The clone carrying this T cell receptor beta chain was seen at least ten times. iRepertoire HTBI primers and Arm-PCR of CDR3 regions built TCR beta libraries. TCRdb re-derived calls from the multiplex PCR reads in MiXCR, one entry per CDR3 protein. The sample consists of around 400,000 distinct CDR3 sequences, about 10% of them appearing once. The time point here: newly diagnosed GD, antithyroid drugs for less than 3 months. RNA isolated from PBMCs was used to make the TCR library. This sample is part of a study of regulatory T cells in long-lasting Graves disease. CDR3 size: 13 residues. With 0 bases removed from V and 6 bases from J, the gap between germline ends came to 7 bases. CDR1 KGHDR and CDR2 SFDVKD come from the germline V gene. The sample was also linked to a second study, of T cells in Graves' hyperthyroidism and ophthalmopathy.

The sequenced sample was peripheral blood mononuclear cells (PBMCs), obtained at new diagnosis, from a patient treated with antithyroid drugs. The source is a woman aged 18-29 years with Graves disease. V gene TRBV24-1 combines with J gene TRBJ1-2; tentatively, D is TRBD1 (5 bases). CDR3 bases: TGTGCCACCAGTGATTTGCCAGGGAATGGCTACACCTTC. Translation gives CATSDLPGNGYTF.